The next 9 T cell receptor beta chains were all read from a single sample in a study of T cell responses to AZD1222 COVID-19 vaccine. Sequencing used immunoSEQ multiplex PCR; TCRdb keeps in-frame clones, though not all of them. The data hold 90,000 to 150,000 clones, with nearly 90% observed a single time. The source material was peripheral blood, sampled on day 0 of AZD1222 vaccination. The receptors come from an adult in good health.

Concerning this clone itself: The identical CDR3 is also encoded by other nucleotide sequences in the sample. This chain connects TRBV3-1 (or the pseudogene TRBV3-2) to TRBJ1-6; no definite D call. Trimming left V 1 base short and J 7 bases short, with 8 bases between. The CDR3 totals 14 residues. In germline, CDR1 is LGHDT, CDR2 YNNKEL (reference sequence). CDR3 in amino acids: CASSQVRLNSPLHF. The CDR3 DNA follows: TGTGCCAGCAGCCAAGTTCGGCTGAATTCACCCCTCCACTTT.

This chain joins TRBV5-4 and TRBJ2-2; TRBD2 matches at 10 bases. From germline, CDR1 is SGHNT and CDR2 YYREEE (reference sequence). The CDR3 runs 16 residues. V lost 3 bases to trimming and J lost 7 bases; unmatched junction nucleotides: 9. This chain's CDR3 is CASSSGPSGRGGELFF. CDR3 nucleotides: TGTGCCAGCAGCTCCGGGCCCAGCGGGAGGGGCGGGGAGCTGTTTTTT.

The gene calls are TRBV19 and TRBJ2-7; 10 nucleotides agree with TRBD2. Trimming removed 5 bases from V and 6 bases from J; junction bases left unmatched: 13. The CDR3 extends over 16 amino acids. The V gene's germline CDR1 is LNHDA and CDR2 SQIVND (reference sequence). CDR3 in amino acids: CASSQSGRAAGFEQYF. DNA for the CDR3: TGTGCCAGTAGTCAAAGCGGGAGGGCCGCGGGTTTCGAGCAGTACTTC.

The V and J genes are TRBV30 and TRBJ1-3; weak D call: TRBD1 (6 bases). CDR3 length: 14 amino acids. V lost 2 bases to trimming and J lost 3 bases, with 11 bases between them. The germline V gene encodes CDR1 GTSNPN and CDR2 SVGIG (reference sequence). CDR3 residues: CAWSTGFGGNTIYF. The CDR3 coding sequence is TGTGCCTGGAGTACAGGGTTTGGTGGAAACACCATATATTTT.

This chain joins TRBV12-3 or TRBV12-4 and TRBJ2-7; no reliable D call. The CDR3 runs 13 residues. Deletions cut 6 bases from V and 4 bases from J, with 13 bases between. CDR3 sequence: CASSPDLLYEQYF. The CDR3 DNA reads as TGTGCCAGCAGCCCAGATCTACTATACGAGCAGTACTTC.

The J gene is TRBJ2-7, the V gene TRBV3-1 (or the pseudogene TRBV3-2); tentative D call: TRBD2 (7 bases). The germline CDR1 and CDR2 sequences are LGHDT and YNNKEL (reference sequence). CDR3 size: 15 residues. Deletions cut 4 bases from V and 2 bases from J, with 15 bases between. CDR3 region: CASSPLGGGAYEQYF. The CDR3 DNA sequence: TGTGCCAGCAGCCCATTGGGCGGGGGCGCCTACGAGCAGTACTTC.

The rearrangement joins TRBV18 to TRBJ1-1; weak D call: TRBD1 (6 bases). V gave up 3 bases and J gave up 4 bases, with 12 bases separating them. This CDR3 region has 14 residues. The V gene's germline CDR1 is KGHSH and CDR2 LQKENI. DNA of the CDR3: TGTGCCAGCTCACCGAGGGGGGCGGGCACTGAAGCTTTCTTT. It specifies CASSPRGAGTEAFF.

The chain carries TRBV6-6 and TRBJ1-5; TRBD1 might be the D (6 bases). Trimming removed 6 bases from V and 0 bases from J, with 12 bases in between. Germline CDR1 and CDR2: MNHNY and SVGAGI (reference sequence). The CDR3 runs 15 residues. This CDR3 is CASSPRGDSNQPQHF. The CDR3, as DNA: TGTGCCAGCAGCCCGAGGGGGGATAGCAATCAGCCCCAGCATTTT.

CDR3 nucleotides: TGCAGCGCCAAAAAAACCGGGACGGTGAACACTGAAGCTTTCTTT. Translation gives CSAKKTGTVNTEAFF. V is TRBV29-1 and J is TRBJ1-1, with D tentatively TRBD1 (5 bases). V was trimmed by 7 bases and J by 0 bases, leaving 18 bases between them. Germline V gene lookup returns CDR1 SQVTM and CDR2 ANQGSEA. The CDR3 consists of 15 residues.